Below are 22 T cell receptor beta chains sequenced from a single sample in a study of PD-L1 blockade in urothelial cancer (dated by TCRdb to 2015 to 2018). Libraries were built with the immunoSEQ multiplex PCR assay. This immuneACCESS table, as held by TCRdb, lists in-frame sequences with V and J called but not all clones. Of the missing ones, under half trace to an unresolved V gene in checked studies; the others have no known cause. Counted in this sample were about 90,000 clones; more than 85% of them appeared once. 8% to 10% of the sample is held by the ten biggest clonotypes. The material sequenced was PBMCs, taken around atezolizumab (anti-PD-L1) treatment. The source of these receptors is a man in his sixties with urothelial cancer.

The chain combines TRBV4-3 with TRBJ2-1, with TRBD2 matching 11 bases. Germline CDR1 and CDR2: LGHNA and YSLEER. This CDR3 has 16 amino acids. The V and J ends lost 3 bases and 6 bases, in that order; junction bases with no gene match: 7. The CDR3 region has the DNA TGCGCCAGCAGCCACCAACAGGGGACTAGCGGCAATGAGCAGTTCTTC. This encodes CASSHQQGTSGNEQFF.

This rearrangement joins TRBV29-1 to TRBJ2-7; perhaps TRBD2 as D (6 bases). With 6 bases removed from V and 0 bases from J, the gap between germline ends came to 15 bases. The CDR3 is made up of 14 amino acids. CDR1 and CDR2 from the germline V gene are SQVTM and ANQGSEA. CDR3 nucleotide sequence: TGCAGCGTCCGGGGTAGCGGCAGCTCCTACGAGCAGTACTTC. Its protein is CSVRGSGSSYEQYF.

The chain joins TRBV28 to TRBJ2-7; D not certain. V lost 2 bases and J lost 4, with 6 bases in between. The CDR3 sequence is 12 residues long. Germline assignment: CDR1 MDHEN and CDR2 SYDVKM. The DNA for the CDR3 is TGTGCCAGCAGTTTAACCCAGTACGAGCAGTACTTC. Its protein product is CASSLTQYEQYF.

V usage is TRBV7-2 and J usage is TRBJ2-1; TRBD1 matches 8 bases. Germline trimming cut 6 bases from V and 2 bases from J; bases unmatched to any gene: 6. CDR1 and CDR2 (germline): SGHTA, FQGNSA. CDR3 size: 15 residues. The CDR3: CASSEGTGAYNEQFF. The CDR3 DNA reads TGTGCCAGCAGTGAAGGGACAGGAGCCTACAATGAGCAGTTCTTC.

This chain joins TRBV1 and TRBJ2-7; the D call TRBD2 from the table was never checked on the DNA. TRBV1 is a known pseudogene. The CDR3 extends over 15 amino acids. The chain's CDR3 is CTSSQGTSGVYEQYF. CDR3 coding DNA: TGCACCAGCAGCCAGGGGACTAGCGGGGTATACGAGCAGTACTTC.

J is TRBJ2-5 and V is TRBV9; TRBD1 agrees at 7 bases. The V segment lost 0 bases and the J segment 4 bases; nucleotides outside the gene matches: 3. The CDR3 extends over 14 amino acids. Germline CDR1 reads SGDLS; CDR2 reads YYNGEE. CDR3 region: CASSVVGGRETQYF. The CDR3 nucleotides are TGTGCCAGCAGCGTAGTAGGGGGCAGAGAGACCCAGTACTTC. The full variable domain, its missing parts supplied by reference TRBV9 and TRBJ2-5, is DSGVTQTPKHLITATGQRVTLRCSPRSGDLSVYWYQQSLDQGLQFLIQYYNGEERAKGNILERFSAQQFPDLHSELNLSSLELGDSALYFCASSVVGGRETQYFGPGTRLLVL.

The chain couples TRBV10-3 to TRBJ2-7; 11 nucleotides align to TRBD2. Germline CDR1 reads ENHRY; CDR2 reads SYGVKD. The CDR3 runs to 15 residues. Trimming took 7 bases from V and 0 from J; bases not matched to a gene: 5. In DNA form, the CDR3 reads TGTGCCATCATTGACGGGACTAGCGGCTCCTACGAGCAGTACTTC. It specifies CAIIDGTSGSYEQYF.

This chain links TRBV18 with TRBJ1-1; possible D gene TRBD1, 6 bases. Germline V gene lookup returns CDR1 KGHSH and CDR2 LQKENI. V was clipped by 2 bases and J by 1 base, with 14 bases between them. The CDR3 runs 16 residues. Here the CDR3 reads CASSPTTGTSNTEAFF. Written as DNA, the CDR3 is TGTGCCAGCTCACCAACGACAGGCACTTCGAACACTGAAGCTTTCTTT.

The chain has TRBV7-2 and TRBJ2-3, with 7 bases identical to TRBD2. Trimming removed 1 base from V and 5 bases from J; junction bases left unmatched: 3. The germline V gene has CDR1 SGHTA and CDR2 FQGNSA. The CDR3 has 14 residues. This chain's CDR3 is CASSLGGREDTQYF. Written as DNA, the CDR3 is TGTGCCAGCAGCTTAGGAGGGAGGGAAGATACGCAGTATTTT.

This clone turned up a few times. V is TRBV5-1 and J is TRBJ1-2; D is possibly TRBD1 (6 bases). This CDR3 comprises 14 residues. CDR1 and CDR2 from the germline V gene are SGHRS and YFSETQ. Trimming pared 4 bases from V and 0 bases from J, leaving 10 bases between. The CDR3 DNA is TGCGCCAGCAGCGAGGGACACTCTAACTATGGCTACACCTTC. It specifies CASSEGHSNYGYTF. The whole variable domain, filled in from reference TRBV5-1 and TRBJ1-2, reads KAGVTQTPRYLIKTRGQQVTLSCSPISGHRSVSWYQQTPGQGLQFLFEYFSETQRNKGNFPGRFSGRQFSNSRSEMNVSTLELGDSALYLCASSEGHSNYGYTFGSGTRLTVV.

The rearrangement uses TRBV25-1 and TRBJ1-2, with TRBD1 as a possible D gene (6 bases). The V gene's germline CDR1 is MGHDK and CDR2 SYGVNS. V was cut by 7 bases and J by 5 bases, with 14 bases left in between. The CDR3 extends over 13 amino acids. CDR3 in amino acids: CASNQGGRYGYTF. The CDR3 DNA reads as TGTGCCAGCAACCAAGGGGGAAGATATGGCTACACCTTC.

The rearrangement uses TRBV28 and TRBJ2-7, with TRBD2 as a possible D gene (6 bases). The CDR3 is 14 residues long. Trimming pared 3 bases from V and 5 bases from J, leaving 14 bases between. The germline gives CDR1 MDHEN, CDR2 SYDVKM. CDR3 sequence: CASSLARERHEQYF. The CDR3 coding sequence is TGTGCCAGCAGTTTGGCGCGGGAACGGCACGAGCAGTACTTC.

The chain carries TRBV21-1 and TRBJ2-2; the table's D call, TRBD2, was not checked against the DNA. TRBV21-1 is a documented pseudogene. The CDR3 spans 16 residues. CDR3 sequence reads: CASSSRLAGSTGELFF. The CDR3 nucleotides are TGTGCCAGCAGCTCCCGACTAGCGGGGTCCACCGGGGAGCTGTTTTTT.

The V and J genes are TRBV29-1 and TRBJ1-1; 10 nucleotides match TRBD1. The CDR3 is 13 amino acids. Germline CDR1 SQVTM, CDR2 ANQGSEA. J gave up 4 bases and V 6 bases, and 5 bases lay outside the gene matches. The CDR3, as DNA: TGCAGCGTAGGGACAGGGGTGGCCACTGAAGCTTTCTTT. This translates into CSVGTGVATEAFF.

This clone was detected only once. The V gene is TRBV14, the J gene TRBJ2-3, with D possibly TRBD1 on 8 matching bases. Germline V gene sequence: CDR1 SGHDN, CDR2 FVKESK. Trimming removed 6 bases from V and 4 bases from J, with 23 bases in between. The CDR3 spans 17 residues. The CDR3 here is CASRSQGGDRYSDTQYF. For the CDR3, the DNA is TGTGCCAGCAGGTCACAGGGGGGGGACAGGTATTCAGATACGCAGTATTTT.

J is TRBJ2-1 and V is TRBV9; perhaps TRBD2 as D (6 bases). Deletions cut 3 bases from V and 7 bases from J, with 11 bases between. This CDR3 is built from 13 residues. CDR1 and CDR2 from the germline V gene are SGDLS and YYNGEE. In DNA, the CDR3 is TGTGCCAGCAGCGCCTACGCGGGGAATGAGCAGTTCTTC. Protein: CASSAYAGNEQFF.

The rearrangement links TRBV15 to TRBJ2-5, with D tentatively TRBD1 (6 bases). The CDR3 is made up of 14 amino acids. Germline CDR1 reads LNHNV; CDR2 reads YYDKDF (reference sequence). Trimming cost V 6 bases and J 5 bases, with 16 bases left between them. This chain's CDR3 is CATRETAGDETQYF. CDR3 in DNA: TGTGCCACCAGGGAGACGGCAGGGGACGAGACCCAGTACTTC.

V is TRBV6-6 and J is TRBJ2-7, with TRBD1 matching 9 bases. The J segment lost 6 bases and the V segment lost 0 bases, leaving 6 bases of the junction unmatched. This CDR3 is built from 15 residues. In germline, CDR1 is MNHNY, CDR2 SVGAGI (reference sequence). The CDR3 nucleotides are TGTGCCAGCAGTTACTCAGCACAGGGGGCCTCCGAGCAGTACTTC. It translates to CASSYSAQGASEQYF.

V usage is TRBV9 and J usage is TRBJ2-1, with 7 positions matching TRBD2. J lost 2 bases, V lost 0 bases, and 5 bases had no gene match. The CDR3 length is 16 residues. The V gene's germline CDR1 is SGDLS and CDR2 YYNGEE. The CDR3: CASSVGSSGPYNEQFF. The DNA of the CDR3 is TGTGCCAGCAGCGTAGGTTCTAGCGGACCCTACAATGAGCAGTTCTTC.

The chain recombines TRBV4-1 with TRBJ1-1, with 7 bases matching TRBD1. Looked up from germline, CDR1 is MGHRA and CDR2 is YSYEKL. Unmatched junction bases numbered 6, after V lost 4 bases and J lost 4 bases. There are 14 residues in the CDR3. CDR3 nucleotide sequence: TGCGCCAGCAGCCTCAATGCAGGGGGCACTGAAGCTTTCTTT. Its translation: CASSLNAGGTEAFF.

This chain uses TRBV2 with TRBJ1-4, with D perhaps TRBD1 (6 bases). This CDR3 is 14 amino acids long. Germline V gene sequence: CDR1 SNHLY, CDR2 FYNNEI. Trimming took off 8 bases at V and 6 bases at J, with 16 bases between the two ends. The CDR3 coding sequence is TGTGCCAGCTCGCCACGGGACACAGATGAAAAACTGTTTTTT. Amino acid sequence: CASSPRDTDEKLFF. Full variable domain (outside the CDR3, taken from reference TRBV2 and TRBJ1-4): EPEVTQTPSHQVTQMGQEVILRCVPISNHLYFYWYRQILGQKVEFLVSFYNNEISEKSEIFDDQFSVERPDGSNFTLKIRSTKLEDSAMYFCASSPRDTDEKLFFGSGTQLSVL.

The rearrangement uses TRBV5-1 and TRBJ1-1; D possibly corresponds to TRBD1 (5 bases). CDR3 length: 14 amino acids. Trimming took off 4 bases at V and 4 bases at J, with 14 bases between the two ends. Per germline, CDR1 SGHRS and CDR2 YFSETQ. The CDR3 DNA reads TGCGCCAGCAGCCCGCCGGGGGGAAGCACTGAAGCTTTCTTT. Residues: CASSPPGGSTEAFF.